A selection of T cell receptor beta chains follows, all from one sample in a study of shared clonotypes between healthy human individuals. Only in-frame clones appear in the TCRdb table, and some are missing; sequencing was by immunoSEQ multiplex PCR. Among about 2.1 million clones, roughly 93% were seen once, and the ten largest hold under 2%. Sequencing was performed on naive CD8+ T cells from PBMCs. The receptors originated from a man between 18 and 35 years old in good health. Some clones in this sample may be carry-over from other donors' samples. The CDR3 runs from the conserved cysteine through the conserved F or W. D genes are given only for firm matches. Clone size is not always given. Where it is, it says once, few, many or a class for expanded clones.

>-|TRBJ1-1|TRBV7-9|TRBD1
CASSLGQGVTEAFF
TGTGCCAGCAGCCTTGGACAGGGGGTAACTGAAGCTTTCTTT
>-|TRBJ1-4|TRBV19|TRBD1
CASATGGRQANEKLFF
TGTGCCAGTGCGACAGGGGGGAGGCAGGCTAATGAAAAACTGTTTTTT
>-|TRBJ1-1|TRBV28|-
CASSKAAGTRNTEAFF
TGTGCCAGCAGTAAGGCAGCCGGGACACGTAACACTGAAGCTTTCTTT
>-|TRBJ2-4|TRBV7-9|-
CASSPRMRQGRLAKNIQYF
TGTGCCAGCAGCCCGCGGATGAGACAAGGACGACTAGCCAAAAACATTCAGTACTTC
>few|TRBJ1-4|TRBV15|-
CATSRDRATNEKLFF
TGTGCCACCAGCAGAGATCGTGCAACTAATGAAAAACTGTTTTTT
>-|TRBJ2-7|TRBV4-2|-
CASSQDWPTGYEQYF
TGTGCCAGCAGCCAAGATTGGCCAACAGGTTACGAGCAGTACTTC
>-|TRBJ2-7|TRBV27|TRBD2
CASSSGLGPYEQYF
TGTGCCAGCAGTTCGGGACTAGGACCCTACGAGCAGTACTTC
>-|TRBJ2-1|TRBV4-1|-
CASSQLGTRVHNEQFF
TGCGCCAGCAGCCAACTGGGGACGCGGGTTCACAATGAGCAGTTCTTC
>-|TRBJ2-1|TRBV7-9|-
CASSLENEYEQFF
TGTGCCAGCAGCCTTGAGAATGAGTATGAGCAGTTCTTC
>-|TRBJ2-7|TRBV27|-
CASSFAYEQYF
TGTGCCAGCAGTTTTGCCTACGAGCAGTACTTC
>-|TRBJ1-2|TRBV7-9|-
CASSPGFTRGEDYGYTF
TGTGCCAGCAGCCCCGGGTTCACTAGAGGGGAAGACTATGGCTACACCTTC
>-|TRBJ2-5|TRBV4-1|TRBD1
CASSPGQGTWETQYF
TGCGCCAGCAGCCCCGGACAGGGGACGTGGGAGACCCAGTACTTC
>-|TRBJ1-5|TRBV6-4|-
CASSEWGGQPQHF
TGTGCCAGCAGTGAATGGGGGGGCCAGCCCCAGCATTTT
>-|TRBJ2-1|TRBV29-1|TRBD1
CSVGQGAQNEQFF
TGCAGCGTGGGACAGGGGGCGCAAAATGAGCAGTTCTTC
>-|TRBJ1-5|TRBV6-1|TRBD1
CASSSGGSQPQHF
TGTGCCAGCAGCTCAGGGGGCTCTCAGCCCCAGCATTTT
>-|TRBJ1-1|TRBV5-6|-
CASSPAGAEAFF
TGTGCCAGCAGCCCGGCGGGCGCTGAAGCTTTCTTT
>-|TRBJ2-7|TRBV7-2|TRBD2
CASSSIAGGPTEQYF
TGTGCCAGCAGCTCGATAGCGGGAGGGCCAACCGAGCAGTACTTC
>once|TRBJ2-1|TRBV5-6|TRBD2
CASSLWREDNEQFF
TGTGCCAGCAGCTTGTGGCGGGAGGACAATGAGCAGTTCTTC
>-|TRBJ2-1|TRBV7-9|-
CATLSPQLGIGNEQFF
TGTGCCACTCTATCCCCCCAGCTGGGGATTGGGAATGAGCAGTTCTTC
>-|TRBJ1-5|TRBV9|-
CASSVGGGLNQPQHF
TGTGCCAGCAGCGTAGGTGGGGGACTCAATCAGCCCCAGCATTTT
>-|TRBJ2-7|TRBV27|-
CASSSKLEAYEQYF
TGTGCCAGCAGTTCAAAGTTGGAGGCCTACGAGCAGTACTTC
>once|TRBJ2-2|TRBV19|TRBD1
CASTSGTGLTGELFF
TGTGCCAGTACCTCCGGGACAGGGTTGACCGGGGAGCTGTTTTTT
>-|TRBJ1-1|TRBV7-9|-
CASSLAGSGTTEAFF
TGTGCCAGCAGCTTAGCCGGTTCGGGGACCACTGAAGCTTTCTTT
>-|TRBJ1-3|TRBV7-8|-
CASSSFEGRGNTIYF
TGTGCCAGCAGCTCCTTTGAGGGCCGGGGAAACACCATATATTTT
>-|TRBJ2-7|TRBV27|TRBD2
CASSIRLAGDFYEQYF
TGTGCCAGCAGTATAAGACTAGCGGGAGATTTCTACGAGCAGTACTTC
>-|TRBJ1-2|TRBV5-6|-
CASSPPSPVNYGYTF
TGTGCCAGCAGCCCGCCCTCACCAGTAAACTATGGCTACACCTTC
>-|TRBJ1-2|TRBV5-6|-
CASSYRQRRNYGYTF
TGTGCCAGCAGCTACCGACAGAGACGAAACTATGGCTACACCTTC
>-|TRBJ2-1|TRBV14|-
CASSPPLSYNEQFF
TGTGCCAGCAGTCCTCCTCTCTCCTACAATGAGCAGTTCTTC
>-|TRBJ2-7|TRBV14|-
CASSQDWTYEQYF
TGTGCCAGCAGCCAAGATTGGACCTACGAGCAGTACTTC
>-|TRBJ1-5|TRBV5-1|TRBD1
CASSPLPSDRVNQPQHF
TGCGCCAGCAGCCCGCTACCCTCGGACAGGGTAAATCAGCCCCAGCATTTT
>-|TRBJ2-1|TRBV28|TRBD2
CASSPSSGRPYNEQFF
TGTGCCAGCAGCCCTTCTAGCGGGAGGCCCTACAATGAGCAGTTCTTC
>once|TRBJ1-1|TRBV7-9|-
CASSTIQRRSLTEAFF
TGTGCCAGCAGTACTATACAGCGACGGAGTCTCACTGAAGCTTTCTTT
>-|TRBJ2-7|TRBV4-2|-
CASSQEVARSSYEQYF
TGTGCCAGCAGCCAAGAAGTCGCTAGGAGCTCCTACGAGCAGTACTTC
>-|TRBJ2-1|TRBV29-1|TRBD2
CSGGLAGGYNEQFF
TGCAGCGGGGGACTAGCGGGAGGCTACAATGAGCAGTTCTTC
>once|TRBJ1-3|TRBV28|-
CASSSWLEGGGNTIYF
TGTGCCAGCAGTTCCTGGCTGGAAGGCGGAGGAAACACCATATATTTT
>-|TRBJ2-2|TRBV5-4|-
CASSPSGHYAGSGELFF
TGTGCCAGCAGCCCGTCTGGCCATTATGCGGGTTCCGGGGAGCTGTTTTTT
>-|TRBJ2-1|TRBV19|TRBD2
CASSLLAGVSNEQFF
TGTGCCAGTAGTCTTCTAGCGGGGGTTTCCAATGAGCAGTTCTTC
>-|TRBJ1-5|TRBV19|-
CASSIRENRPGQPQHF
TGTGCCAGTAGTATACGGGAAAACAGGCCTGGGCAGCCCCAGCATTTT
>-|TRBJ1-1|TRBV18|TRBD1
CASSLRTGGLSNTEAFF
TGTGCCAGCTCACTCCGGACAGGGGGGCTTTCGAACACTGAAGCTTTCTTT
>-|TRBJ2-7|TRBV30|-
CAWSVPDSDYEQYF
TGTGCCTGGAGTGTTCCGGACAGTGACTACGAGCAGTACTTC
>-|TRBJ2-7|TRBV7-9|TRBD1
CASSLGQGAMYEQYF
TGTGCCAGCAGCTTGGGACAGGGTGCTATGTACGAGCAGTACTTC
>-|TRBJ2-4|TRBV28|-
CASSRRQGAKNIQYF
TGTGCCAGCTCTCGCCGCCAGGGGGCCAAAAACATTCAGTACTTC
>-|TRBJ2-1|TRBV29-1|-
CSVDHRASYNEQFF
TGCAGCGTTGACCACAGGGCCTCCTACAATGAGCAGTTCTTC
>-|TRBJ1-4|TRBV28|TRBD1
CASRYRDRGSQKLFF
TGTGCCAGCAGGTACCGGGACAGGGGGAGTCAAAAACTGTTTTTT